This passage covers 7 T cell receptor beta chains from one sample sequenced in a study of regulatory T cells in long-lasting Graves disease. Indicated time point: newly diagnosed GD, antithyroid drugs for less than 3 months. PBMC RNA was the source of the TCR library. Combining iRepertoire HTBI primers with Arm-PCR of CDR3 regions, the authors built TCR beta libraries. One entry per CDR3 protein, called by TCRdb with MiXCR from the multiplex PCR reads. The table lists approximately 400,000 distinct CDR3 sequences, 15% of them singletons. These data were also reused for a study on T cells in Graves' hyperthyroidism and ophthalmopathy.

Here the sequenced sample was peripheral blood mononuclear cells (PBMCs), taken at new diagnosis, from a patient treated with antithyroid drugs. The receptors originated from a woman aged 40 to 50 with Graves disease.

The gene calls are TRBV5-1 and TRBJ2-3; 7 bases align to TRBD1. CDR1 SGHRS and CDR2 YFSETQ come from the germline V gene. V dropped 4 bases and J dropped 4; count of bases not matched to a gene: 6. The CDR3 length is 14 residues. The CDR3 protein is CASSPRQGADTQYF. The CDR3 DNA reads TGCGCCAGCAGCCCGAGGCAGGGGGCAGATACGCAGTATTTT.

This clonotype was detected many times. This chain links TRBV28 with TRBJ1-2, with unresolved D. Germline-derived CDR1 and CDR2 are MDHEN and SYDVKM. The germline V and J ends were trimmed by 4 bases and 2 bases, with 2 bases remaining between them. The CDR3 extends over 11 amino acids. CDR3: CASSWNYGYTF. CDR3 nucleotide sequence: TGTGCCAGCAGTTGGAACTATGGCTACACCTTC.

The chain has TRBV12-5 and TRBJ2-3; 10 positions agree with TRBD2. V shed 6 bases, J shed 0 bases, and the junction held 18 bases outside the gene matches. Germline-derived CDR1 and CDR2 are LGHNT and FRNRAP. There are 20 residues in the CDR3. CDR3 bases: TGTGCTAGTGGCTCCATTATTACTAGCGGGGAGCCGCCTAGCACAGATACGCAGTATTTT. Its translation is CASGSIITSGEPPSTDTQYF. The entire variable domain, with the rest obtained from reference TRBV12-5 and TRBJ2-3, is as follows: DARVTQTPRHKVTEMGQEVTMRCQPILGHNTVFWYRQTMMQGLELLAYFRNRAPLDDSGMPKDRFSAEMPDATLATLKIQPSEPRDSAVYFCASGSIITSGEPPSTDTQYFGPGTRLTVL.

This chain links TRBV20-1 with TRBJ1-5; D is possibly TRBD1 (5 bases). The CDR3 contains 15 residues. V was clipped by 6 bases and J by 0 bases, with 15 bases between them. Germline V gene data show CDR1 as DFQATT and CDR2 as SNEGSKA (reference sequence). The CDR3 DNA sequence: TGCAGTGCCACCGACGGGACTTATAGCAATCAGCCCCAGCATTTT. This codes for CSATDGTYSNQPQHF.

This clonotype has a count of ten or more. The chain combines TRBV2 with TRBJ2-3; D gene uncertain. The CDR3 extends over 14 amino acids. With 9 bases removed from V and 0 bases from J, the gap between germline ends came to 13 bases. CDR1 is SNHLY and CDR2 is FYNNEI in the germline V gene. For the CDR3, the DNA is TGTGCCAGTACCTTTATTACTAGCACAGATACGCAGTATTTT. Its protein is CASTFITSTDTQYF.

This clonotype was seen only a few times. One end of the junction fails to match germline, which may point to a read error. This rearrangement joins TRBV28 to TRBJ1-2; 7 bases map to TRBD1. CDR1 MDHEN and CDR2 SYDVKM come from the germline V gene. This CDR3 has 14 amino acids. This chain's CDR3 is CASSLSGQPYGYAF. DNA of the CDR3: TGTGCCAGCAGTTTATCGGGACAGCCCTATGGCTACGCCTTC.

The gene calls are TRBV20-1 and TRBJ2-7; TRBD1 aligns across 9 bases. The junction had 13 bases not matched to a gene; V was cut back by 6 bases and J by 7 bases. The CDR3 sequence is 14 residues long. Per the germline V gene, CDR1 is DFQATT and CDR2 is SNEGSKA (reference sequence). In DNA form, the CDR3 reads TGCAGTGCCTCTGGGCCGGGACAGGGTTTTGAGCAGTACTTC. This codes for CSASGPGQGFEQYF.